Listed below are T cell receptor beta chains from one sample, sequenced in a study of response to subunit inactivated influenza vaccine. Via MiXCR, TCRdb re-called the RT-PCR reads, giving one row per CDR3 protein. The sample has hundreds of thousands of distinct CDR3 sequences, around a sixth seen once. Sequences were derived from PBMCs from blood, sampled about 11 days after vaccination. The source is a man aged 45-60 years who received an inactivated influenza vaccine. Both conserved end residues are trimmed from each CDR3. The order of the fields is V gene, J gene, CDR3 protein.

V: TRBV30
J: TRBJ2-3
CDR3: AWSIGLAVWADTQY

V: TRBV20-1
J: TRBJ1-2
CDR3: SASLGTNYGYT

V: TRBV20-1
J: TRBJ2-7
CDR3: SANTGGNTYEQY

V: TRBV28
J: TRBJ2-7
CDR3: ASSTIWGTSGPYEQY

V: TRBV28
J: TRBJ2-5
CDR3: ASLKRAQETQY

V: TRBV4-1
J: TRBJ2-7
CDR3: ASSAPGGTYEQY

V: TRBV5-1
J: TRBJ2-1
CDR3: ASSLAVRGGNEQF

V: TRBV7-9
J: TRBJ1-2
CDR3: ATETGMRGYT

V: TRBV7-9
J: TRBJ1-2
CDR3: ASSDGTYGYT

V: TRBV12-3/TRBV12-4
J: TRBJ2-7
CDR3: ASSFSPLAGGSYEQY

V: TRBV20-1
J: TRBJ2-3
CDR3: SARNIAESTDTQY

V: TRBV9
J: TRBJ2-3
CDR3: ASSVDPGGADTQY

V: TRBV28
J: TRBJ2-2
CDR3: ASRPFWTSELGELF

V: TRBV6-1
J: TRBJ2-3
CDR3: ASSRMGGTDTQY

V: TRBV4-3
J: TRBJ1-5
CDR3: ASSQDLQRYQPQH

V: TRBV5-1
J: TRBJ2-3
CDR3: ASSRGISGGPTDTQY

V: TRBV24-1
J: TRBJ2-5
CDR3: ATSGDSEETQY

V: TRBV7-6
J: TRBJ2-1
CDR3: ASSWTPYNEQF

V: TRBV3-1
J: TRBJ2-1
CDR3: ASSQAYTEQF

V: TRBV12-3/TRBV12-4
J: TRBJ2-1
CDR3: ASSPRGLANEQF

V: TRBV14
J: TRBJ1-1
CDR3: ASSQASNTEAF

V: TRBV5-6
J: TRBJ1-2
CDR3: ASSFQGASYGYT

V: TRBV4-3
J: TRBJ1-1
CDR3: ASSQRGAGPMNTEAF

V: TRBV18
J: TRBJ2-3
CDR3: ASSRQGARDTQY

V: TRBV9
J: TRBJ1-1
CDR3: ASSVVAVDGSNTEAF

V: TRBV5-6
J: TRBJ1-2
CDR3: ASSFLITGDNYGYT

V: TRBV7-2
J: TRBJ1-6
CDR3: ASSVERGLNSPLH

V: TRBV24-1
J: TRBJ2-3
CDR3: ATSVRGRSTDTQY

V: TRBV6-4
J: TRBJ2-1
CDR3: ASSTIAGGFNEQF

V: TRBV11-2
J: TRBJ2-5
CDR3: ASSPLAGGPWETQY

V: TRBV5-1
J: TRBJ1-6
CDR3: ASSFLGSESPLH

V: TRBV24-1
J: TRBJ2-1
CDR3: ATSDSSGPYNEQF

V: TRBV14
J: TRBJ1-4
CDR3: ASSQGAREKLF

V: TRBV15
J: TRBJ2-1
CDR3: ATSRGLGSTYNEQF

V: TRBV5-1
J: TRBJ2-7
CDR3: ASSLTDRGRSPYEQY

V: TRBV28
J: TRBJ2-7
CDR3: ASSSQGSGEQY

V: TRBV5-5
J: TRBJ2-1
CDR3: ASSLEGLGASDEQF

V: TRBV6-5
J: TRBJ2-7
CDR3: ASSYSGAGGKAYEQY

V: TRBV4-2
J: TRBJ1-5
CDR3: ASSQESGGQPQH

V: TRBV3-1
J: TRBJ2-2
CDR3: ASRRTRFPTGELF

V: TRBV6-5
J: TRBJ1-4
CDR3: ASSLQPDGEKLF

V: TRBV4-3
J: TRBJ2-2
CDR3: ASSQGTDMNTGELF

V: TRBV10-2
J: TRBJ1-3
CDR3: ASSESPVNTIY

V: TRBV7-9
J: TRBJ2-5
CDR3: ASSSLALTRPQETQY

V: TRBV28
J: TRBJ2-2
CDR3: ASSVDSTGELF

V: TRBV29-1
J: TRBJ2-5
CDR3: SVTGQGGETQY

V: TRBV7-2
J: TRBJ1-2
CDR3: ASSLAGTGYGYT

V: TRBV5-6
J: TRBJ2-1
CDR3: ASSPDTLNEQF